A single T cell receptor beta chain is shown here with its context. Assay: immunoSEQ multiplex PCR; the TCRdb copy retains only in-frame clones and omits some. The sample records about 85,000 clones, roughly nine tenths being singletons. Per germline, CDR1 MNHEY and CDR2 SVGAGI. Trimming took 11 bases from V and 2 from J; bases not matched to a gene: 2. The CDR3 contains 11 residues. This record comes from a study of T cell changes during pregnancy in multiple sclerosis. The source material was peripheral blood, sampled in the first trimester of pregnancy. The TCR sequence derives from a female donor with multiple sclerosis, enrolled in a pregnancy study. The chain is built from TRBV6-5 and TRBJ2-7; 8 bases agree with TRBD2. The CDR3 is CACGGPYEQYF. Written as DNA, the CDR3 is TGTGCCTGCGGGGGGCCCTACGAGCAGTACTTC.